The 18 T cell receptor beta chains listed next were all sequenced from one sample in a study of siplizumab effects on memory and regulatory T cells. Only in-frame clones appear in the TCRdb table, and some are missing; sequencing was by immunoSEQ multiplex PCR. The data hold about 110,000 clones, with roughly 91% observed a single time. Sequenced sample: CD4+ T cells sorted from blood. The receptor set was obtained from a human donor in good health.

This clone was counted a single time. V and J are TRBV6-1 and TRBJ2-7; possible D gene TRBD2, 5 bases. Germline CDR1 MNHNS, CDR2 SASEGT. The CDR3 sequence is 15 residues long. The V end was cut by 0 bases, the J end by 3 bases, with 12 bases between. The CDR3 DNA sequence: TGTGCCAGCAGTGAAGCGCTTGCGGGCTACTACGAGCAGTACTTC. It encodes CASSEALAGYYEQYF.

The rearrangement uses TRBV4-2 and TRBJ1-1, with 7 bases fitting TRBD1. The V gene end was trimmed by 1 base and the J gene end by 5 bases; junction bases not matched to a gene: 7. The CDR3 runs 15 residues. The germline gives CDR1 LGHNA, CDR2 YNFKEQ. CDR3 DNA sequence: TGTGCCAGCAGCCAAGTAATCGACAGGGTGACTGAAGCTTTCTTT. It translates to CASSQVIDRVTEAFF.

This chain uses TRBV5-4 with TRBJ1-3; the D gene is possibly TRBD1 (5 bases). This CDR3 has 18 amino acids. The germline V gene encodes CDR1 SGHNT and CDR2 YYREEE (reference sequence). Trimming removed 0 bases from V and 0 bases from J, with 16 bases in between. In DNA, the CDR3 is TGTGCCAGCAGCTTGGCCCCCACAGGACCAATCTCTGGAAACACCATATATTTT. Translating gives CASSLAPTGPISGNTIYF.

This clone was seen once. The chain is built from TRBV9 and TRBJ2-1; the match to TRBD1 covers 9 bases. V lost 3 bases to trimming and J lost 3 bases; unmatched junction nucleotides: 4. The CDR3 sequence is 15 residues long. Germline V gives CDR1 SGDLS, CDR2 YYNGEE. CDR3 bases: TGTGCCAGCAGCGCGACGACAGGGGGCTACAATGAGCAGTTCTTC. Protein: CASSATTGGYNEQFF.

The chain links TRBV11-1 to TRBJ1-1; D is possibly TRBD1 (5 bases). The germline V and J ends were trimmed by 5 bases and 0 bases, with 10 bases remaining between them. CDR3 size: 14 residues. The germline gives CDR1 SGHAT, CDR2 FQDESV (reference sequence). CDR3 protein: CASSPGRMNTEAFF. The DNA of the CDR3 is TGTGCCAGCAGCCCGGGACGGATGAACACTGAAGCTTTCTTT.

The V and J genes are TRBV6-5 and TRBJ2-7, with 9 bases fitting TRBD1. The CDR3 is 15 residues long. J gave up 2 bases and V 7 bases, and 9 bases lay outside the gene matches. Looked up from germline, CDR1 is MNHEY and CDR2 is SVGAGI. CDR3 in amino acids: CASKTSGQGPYEQYF. As DNA, the CDR3 is TGTGCCAGCAAGACTTCGGGACAGGGACCCTACGAGCAGTACTTC.

This clone was detected only once. The chain combines TRBV19 with TRBJ1-2; D call uncertain. V dropped 7 bases and J dropped 4 bases, with 13 bases sitting between them. Looked up from germline, CDR1 is LNHDA and CDR2 is SQIVND (reference sequence). This CDR3 comprises 13 residues. The CDR3 nucleotides are TGTGCCAGTAAAGAGGGCGTGACCTATGGCTACACCTTC. It is translated as CASKEGVTYGYTF.

This clone has only a few counts. The gene calls are TRBV6-5 and TRBJ1-2; 7 nucleotides agree with TRBD1. The CDR3 consists of 13 residues. CDR1 is MNHEY, CDR2 SVGAGI, per germline. Germline trimming cut 5 bases from V and 4 bases from J; bases unmatched to any gene: 4. Here the CDR3 DNA reads TGTGCCAGCAGTAAGACAGGGAGCTATGGCTACACCTTC. Its protein product is CASSKTGSYGYTF.

V usage is TRBV4-2 and J usage is TRBJ2-5, with TRBD1 matching over 7 bases. Per the germline V gene, CDR1 is LGHNA and CDR2 is YNFKEQ. After removal of 4 bases from V and 1 base from J, the junction contained 9 bases not matched to a gene. The length of the CDR3 is 16 residues. This CDR3 is CASSRTSGQRQETQYF. The CDR3 DNA is TGTGCCAGCAGCCGGACCTCGGGACAGCGCCAAGAGACCCAGTACTTC.

The chain recombines TRBV7-9 with TRBJ1-1; 10 nucleotides match TRBD1. Germline V gene sequence: CDR1 SEHNR, CDR2 FQNEAQ (reference sequence). V dropped 1 base and J dropped 3; count of bases not matched to a gene: 8. This CDR3 has 17 amino acids. CDR3 coding DNA: TGTGCCAGCAGCTTAGGAGGGGACAGGGGTATGTACACTGAAGCTTTCTTT. It specifies CASSLGGDRGMYTEAFF.

The chain recombines TRBV20-1 with TRBJ1-1; the D is unclear. Germline V CDR1 and CDR2: DFQATT, SNEGSKA (reference sequence). The CDR3 is made up of 8 amino acids. The V and J ends lost 2 bases and 13 bases respectively, with 5 bases between them. CDR3 loop: CSARLGFF. DNA for the CDR3: TGCAGTGCTAGATTGGGTTTCTTT.

The chain joins TRBV11-2 to TRBJ1-4; 8 bases line up with TRBD1. CDR3 length: 15 residues. J lost 3 bases, V lost 3 bases, and 3 bases had no gene match. Germline V gene data show CDR1 as SGHAT and CDR2 as FQNNGV. The CDR3 protein is CASSFQGAANEKLFF. The CDR3 nucleotides read TGTGCCAGCAGCTTTCAGGGGGCGGCTAATGAAAAACTGTTTTTT.

This chain uses TRBV7-9 with TRBJ2-5; TRBD1 might be the D (6 bases). This CDR3 is 16 amino acids long. CDR1 and CDR2 (germline): SEHNR, FQNEAQ (reference sequence). Deletions cut 1 base from V and 5 bases from J, with 17 bases between. This CDR3 reads CASSLDGTRSGETQYF. Written as DNA, the CDR3 is TGTGCCAGCAGCTTAGACGGGACAAGGAGCGGCGAGACCCAGTACTTC.

The sample holds one count of this clone. The gene calls are TRBV6-6 and TRBJ1-4, with TRBD1 identical over 10 bases. The CDR3 totals 15 residues. J lost 7 bases, V lost 8 bases, and 10 bases had no gene match. The germline V gene encodes CDR1 MNHNY and CDR2 SVGAGI (reference sequence). The CDR3 nucleotides are TGTGCCAGCGGGACAGGGGCAAGTAGACTTGAAAAACTGTTTTTT. It codes for CASGTGASRLEKLFF.

The chain recombines TRBV7-2 with TRBJ2-3; no clear D gene. CDR3 size: 12 residues. V was clipped by 5 bases and J by 6 bases, with 9 bases between them. The germline V gene encodes CDR1 SGHTA and CDR2 FQGNSA. The CDR3 is CASSLYPDTQYF. CDR3 bases: TGTGCCAGCAGCCTATATCCTGATACGCAGTATTTT.

The chain has TRBV2 and TRBJ2-2, with 7 bases fitting TRBD1. With 6 bases clipped from V and 4 bases from J, the junction kept 8 bases outside the gene matches. Germline V gene lookup returns CDR1 SNHLY and CDR2 FYNNEI. This CDR3 is built from 15 residues. The CDR3 DNA sequence: TGTGCCAGCAGCGCGACAGGGTTGGGCACCGGGGAGCTGTTTTTT. This gives the protein CASSATGLGTGELFF. Variable domain in full (rest from reference TRBV2 and TRBJ2-2): EPEVTQTPSHQVTQMGQEVILRCVPISNHLYFYWYRQILGQKVEFLVSFYNNEISEKSEIFDDQFSVERPDGSNFTLKIRSTKLEDSAMYFCASSATGLGTGELFFGEGSRLTVL.

The chain is built from TRBV7-8 and TRBJ1-4; 9 nucleotides match TRBD1. V lost 5 bases, J lost 5 bases, and 3 bases stayed unmatched. Germline values: CDR1 SGHVS, CDR2 FQNEAQ. The CDR3 spans 14 residues. CDR3 nucleotide sequence: TGTGCCAGCAGCCTCGGGACAGGGAATGAAAAACTGTTTTTT. It translates to CASSLGTGNEKLFF.

V usage is TRBV5-1 and J usage is TRBJ2-7; 7 nucleotides agree with TRBD1. Germline trimming cut 0 bases from V and 1 base from J; bases unmatched to any gene: 4. Germline loops: CDR1 SGHRS, CDR2 YFSETQ. This CDR3 comprises 15 residues. In DNA form, the CDR3 reads TGCGCCAGCAGCTTGGGGACAGGCTCTTCCTACGAGCAGTACTTC. Residues: CASSLGTGSSYEQYF.